This T cell receptor beta chain was recovered during a study of regulatory T cells in long-lasting Graves disease. This CDR3 has 15 residues. V was shortened by 5 bases and J by 6 bases, with 18 bases between the two germline ends. Germline-derived CDR1 and CDR2 are SGHRS and YFSETQ. Study observations and caveats: There were preferences for TRBV28, TRBJ1-2 and TRBJ2-5 in persistent disease.

iRepertoire HTBI primers and Arm-PCR of CDR3 regions built TCR beta libraries. TCRdb used MiXCR to reprocess the multiplex PCR reads, holding one entry per CDR3 protein. The sample lists roughly 400,000 distinct CDR3 sequences, 20% to 25% occurring once. Indicated time point: persistent/refractory GD, antithyroid drugs over 5 years with positive TRAb. PBMC-derived RNA was used for the TCR library. Concerning this clonotype itself: The antigen remains unidentified.

This receptor was identified in a female donor with Graves disease. The chain recombines TRBV5-1 with TRBJ2-4; TRBD1 is a possible D gene (6 bases). This material consisted of peripheral blood mononuclear cells (PBMCs), taken when the disease was refractory, from a patient treated with antithyroid drugs. The CDR3 is CASRLGRGPLNIQYF. The CDR3 region has the DNA TGCGCCAGCAGGCTCGGCAGGGGTCCTCTAAACATTCAGTACTTC.